The 9 T cell receptor beta chains reported below all come from one sample, sequenced in a study of cytomegalovirus exposure and HLA in healthy donors. The PCR ran on 60 Vbeta and 13 Jbeta primers. Clones were sequenced by immunoSEQ multiplex PCR, and TCRdb holds only the in-frame ones, with some missing. The table includes 100,000 to 150,000 clones, around 78% detected once. The sequencing sample was made of PBMCs. Source of these receptors: a woman aged 40-49 years in good health and CMV-seronegative.

This clone was counted only a few times. The chain combines TRBV7-9 with TRBJ1-1, with D maybe TRBD1 (5 bases). The CDR3 has 15 amino acids. Trimming cost V 1 base and J 4 bases, with 13 bases left between them. CDR1 SEHNR and CDR2 FQNEAQ come from the germline V gene (reference sequence). The CDR3 spells CASSLEGIWGTEAFF. The CDR3 DNA reads as TGTGCCAGCAGCTTAGAGGGGATTTGGGGCACTGAAGCTTTCTTT.

The rearrangement joins TRBV4-1 to TRBJ2-1, with 10 bases that match TRBD2. The CDR3 length is 16 residues. J gave up 3 bases and V 4 bases, and 6 bases lay outside the gene matches. The germline V gene encodes CDR1 MGHRA and CDR2 YSYEKL. DNA of the CDR3: TGCGCCAGCAGCCCCAAGGGGACTAGCGACTACAATGAGCAGTTCTTC. This sequence encodes CASSPKGTSDYNEQFF.

The chain is built from TRBV28 and TRBJ1-2; 7 nucleotides align to TRBD1. V gave up 7 bases and J gave up 4 bases; unmatched junction bases: 12. The germline CDR1 and CDR2 sequences are MDHEN and SYDVKM. The CDR3 totals 15 residues. The DNA of the CDR3 is TGTGCCAGCACCCTCGGACAGGCCTCTGGCTATGGCTACACCTTC. It yields the protein CASTLGQASGYGYTF.

This chain joins TRBV19 and TRBJ1-5, with D maybe TRBD1 (6 bases). Per the germline V gene, CDR1 is LNHDA and CDR2 is SQIVND (reference sequence). The CDR3 has 15 amino acids. V lost 6 bases and J lost 3, with 15 bases in between. The DNA for the CDR3 is TGTGCCAGTAGCAGAGGCGACAGGAACAATCAGCCCCAGCATTTT. It codes for CASSRGDRNNQPQHF.

The rearrangement uses TRBV4-1 and TRBJ2-5, with 10 bases lining up with TRBD2. The CDR3 has 18 residues. V gave up 0 bases and J gave up 4 bases; unmatched junction bases: 11. Germline V gene sequence: CDR1 MGHRA, CDR2 YSYEKL. The CDR3 DNA sequence: TGCGCCAGCAGCCAAGATCAGAGGGCTAGCGGGAGTGGAGAGACCCAGTACTTC. It translates to CASSQDQRASGSGETQYF.

This clone showed up just a few times. This chain uses TRBV7-2 with TRBJ1-2; the D gene is possibly TRBD1 (6 bases). This CDR3 is built from 17 residues. The V end lost 2 bases, the J end lost 0 bases, and 16 bases lay between the germline ends. Germline CDR1 SGHTA, CDR2 FQGNSA. In nucleotides, the CDR3 is TGTGCCAGCAGCTTATCTGCGCTACAGGGAGCTAACTATGGCTACACCTTC. Translation gives CASSLSALQGANYGYTF.

This sequence joins TRBV28 and TRBJ2-7; D is ambiguous. With 6 bases removed from V and 7 bases from J, the gap between germline ends came to 10 bases. CDR3 length equals 11 residues. Germline V gives CDR1 MDHEN, CDR2 SYDVKM. This CDR3 is CASSRLVEQYF. The CDR3 coding sequence is TGTGCCAGCAGCCGACTGGTGGAGCAGTACTTC.

The J gene is TRBJ2-3, the V gene TRBV10-2; D possibly corresponds to TRBD2 (5 bases). Germline CDR1 reads WSHSY; CDR2 reads SAAADI. This CDR3 has 11 amino acids. With 6 bases removed from V and 5 bases from J, the gap between germline ends came to 6 bases. The CDR3 loop reads CASSGLDTQYF. In nucleotides, the CDR3 is TGCGCCAGCAGCGGACTAGATACGCAGTATTTT.

The gene calls are TRBV4-2 and TRBJ2-1; 15 bases agree with TRBD2. Trimming removed 3 bases from V and 6 bases from J; junction bases left unmatched: 9. Per the germline V gene, CDR1 is LGHNA and CDR2 is YNFKEQ. This CDR3 contains 18 residues. This chain's CDR3 is CASSQVGLAGGRGNEQFF. The CDR3 DNA is TGTGCCAGCAGCCAGGTGGGACTAGCGGGAGGCCGGGGCAATGAGCAGTTCTTC.